These T cell receptor beta chains were read from a single sample in a study of cytomegalovirus exposure and HLA in healthy donors. TCRdb's copy holds only in-frame clones and misses some; the assay was immunoSEQ multiplex PCR. The sample contains roughly 140,000 clones, around 82% of which appear only once. Sequenced sample: PBMCs. All receptors derive from a man aged 40-55 years in good health and CMV-seropositive. Each CDR3 is given with its conserved first and last residue. Each record gives: D gene, V gene, clone size, J gene, CDR3 protein, CDR3 DNA. A D gene is named only where the DNA matches it firmly. The size entry is marked missing in some rows and otherwise reads once, few, many or a size class.

>TRBD2|TRBV4-1|.|TRBJ2-1
CASSQTSWEYNEQFF
TGCGCCAGCAGCCAGACTAGCTGGGAGTACAATGAGCAGTTCTTC
>TRBD1|TRBV29-1|few|TRBJ1-5
CSVGTGVGQPQHF
TGCAGCGTTGGGACAGGGGTGGGTCAGCCCCAGCATTTT
>.|TRBV6-1|once|TRBJ2-1
CASSERRGRAGNEQFF
TGTGCCAGCAGTGAAAGGAGGGGGAGGGCGGGGAATGAGCAGTTCTTC
>TRBD1|TRBV29-1|once|TRBJ1-5
CSVTGTGGNQPQHF
TGCAGCGTAACCGGGACAGGGGGGAATCAGCCCCAGCATTTT
>.|TRBV10-1|.|TRBJ1-4
CASSESTSGNEKLFF
TGCGCCAGCAGTGAGTCGACATCGGGAAATGAAAAACTGTTTTTT
>TRBD2|TRBV9|.|TRBJ2-3
CASSPRWGGGTDTQYF
TGTGCCAGCAGCCCTCGGTGGGGAGGGGGCACAGATACGCAGTATTTT
>TRBD1|TRBV4-3|.|TRBJ1-5
CASSQDTGGVQPQHF
TGCGCCAGCAGCCAAGATACAGGGGGCGTTCAGCCCCAGCATTTT
>.|TRBV5-1|.|TRBJ2-1
CASSRPSGSIYNEQFF
TGCGCCAGCAGTCGCCCCTCCGGGAGCATTTACAATGAGCAGTTCTTC
>TRBD2|TRBV25-1|.|TRBJ2-1
CASSESTSGRKNEQFF
TGTGCCAGCAGTGAATCGACTAGCGGGAGAAAGAATGAGCAGTTCTTC
>TRBD1|TRBV15|.|TRBJ1-4
CATSVPGTGIVKLFF
TGTGCCACCAGCGTACCCGGGACAGGAATTGTAAAACTGTTTTTT
>TRBD2|TRBV29-1|.|TRBJ2-3
CSVGPGSGRSVNRDTQYF
TGCAGCGTTGGTCCGGGTAGCGGGAGGTCCGTAAATAGAGATACGCAGTATTTT
>.|TRBV28|.|TRBJ1-1
CASTSFDRNTEAFF
TGTGCCAGCACCTCCTTCGACAGGAACACTGAAGCTTTCTTT
>.|TRBV9|.|TRBJ1-2
CASRQPNGYTF
TGTGCCAGCAGACAGCCCAATGGCTACACCTTC
>TRBD1|TRBV4-2|.|TRBJ1-4
CASSQTMGQGLSKLFF
TGTGCCAGCAGCCAAACCATGGGACAGGGGTTATCAAAACTGTTTTTT
>TRBD1|TRBV5-6|.|TRBJ2-2
CASSLGQGATGELFF
TGTGCCAGCAGCTTGGGGCAGGGGGCAACCGGGGAGCTGTTTTTT
>.|TRBV5-1|.|TRBJ2-7
CASSPTLFHEQYF
TGCGCCAGCAGCCCGACATTGTTCCACGAGCAGTACTTC
>TRBD1|TRBV7-9|.|TRBJ1-4
CASSLGQGAEKLFF
TGTGCCAGCAGCTTAGGGCAGGGGGCAGAAAAACTGTTTTTT
>TRBD2|TRBV29-1|.|TRBJ2-3
CSVDGLAGGRSSDTQYF
TGCAGCGTTGACGGACTCGCGGGGGGGCGATCATCAGATACGCAGTATTTT
>TRBD1|TRBV19|.|TRBJ2-3
CASQGAQGTDTQYF
TGTGCCAGCCAGGGGGCTCAAGGCACAGATACGCAGTATTTT
>TRBD1|TRBV6-6|once|TRBJ2-1
CASRGQGVGNEQFF
TGTGCCAGCAGGGGACAGGGGGTTGGCAATGAGCAGTTCTTC
>.|TRBV10-3|.|TRBJ2-1
CAISEIADYNEQFF
TGTGCCATCAGTGAGATAGCAGACTACAATGAGCAGTTCTTC
>TRBD1|TRBV2|.|TRBJ1-5
CASTPDRGYNQPQHF
TGTGCCAGCACCCCGGACAGGGGGTATAATCAGCCCCAGCATTTT
>TRBD2|TRBV7-6|.|TRBJ2-2
CASSLAARAGGRTGELFF
TGTGCCAGCAGCTTAGCCGCCAGGGCGGGGGGGCGCACCGGGGAGCTGTTTTTT
>TRBD2|TRBV11-3|.|TRBJ2-4
CASSLDVIAGGLENIQYF
TGTGCCAGCAGCTTAGATGTAATTGCGGGGGGCCTGGAAAACATTCAGTACTTC
>.|TRBV6-1|.|TRBJ1-5
CATRIGHGNQPQHF
TGTGCCACTCGGATCGGACATGGCAATCAGCCCCAGCATTTT
>.|TRBV7-2|.|TRBJ2-7
CASSPIGVTYEQYF
TGTGCCAGCAGCCCAATAGGGGTCACCTACGAGCAGTACTTC
>TRBD1|TRBV6-1|.|TRBJ2-7
CASSEIFYGTGYSYEQYF
TGTGCCAGCAGTGAAATTTTTTACGGGACAGGGTACTCCTACGAGCAGTACTTC
>TRBD2|TRBV27|.|TRBJ2-7
CASRQAGGRSYEQYF
TGTGCCAGCAGGCAAGCGGGAGGGCGCTCCTACGAGCAGTACTTC
>TRBD1|TRBV9|.|TRBJ1-6
CASSVSPGGNSPLHF
TGTGCCAGCAGCGTATCCCCAGGGGGGAATTCACCCCTCCACTTT
>.|TRBV14|once|TRBJ2-1
CASSWRDLYNEQFF
TGTGCCAGCAGCTGGCGGGATCTTTACAATGAGCAGTTCTTC
>.|TRBV5-1|.|TRBJ2-2
CASRGHTNTGELFF
TGCGCCAGCAGGGGGCATACGAACACCGGGGAGCTGTTTTTT